The next 16 T cell receptor beta chains were all read from a single sample in a study of T cells in localized non-small cell lung cancer. TCRdb's copy holds only in-frame clones and misses some; the assay was immunoSEQ multiplex PCR. This sample carries fewer than 25,000 clones, around 85% of them seen once, and the ten largest clones take 0.9% to 1.4%. The material was peripheral blood, obtained before any cancer treatment. These receptors were collected from a woman aged 40-70 years with stage I lung adenocarcinoma.

CDR3 sequence reads: CASSLPTASYEQYF. The CDR3 coding sequence is TGTGCCAGCAGCTTACCAACAGCGTCCTACGAGCAGTACTTC. The chain employs TRBV7-2 and TRBJ2-7; D remains unclear. The CDR3 totals 14 residues. V lost 2 bases and J lost 1, with 9 bases in between. Germline CDR1 is SGHTA and CDR2 is FQGNSA.

V gene TRBV5-1 combines with J gene TRBJ2-3, with a possible D match to TRBD1 (5 bases). Germline V gives CDR1 SGHRS, CDR2 YFSETQ. The CDR3 is 13 amino acids. The germline V and J ends were trimmed by 4 bases and 5 bases, with 11 bases remaining between them. In DNA, the CDR3 is TGCGCCAGCAGCGTACCCCAGGGAGATACGCAGTATTTT. This translates into CASSVPQGDTQYF.

The rearrangement joins TRBV28 to TRBJ1-4; no clear D gene. Trimming removed 8 bases from V and 6 bases from J, with 4 bases in between. CDR1 is MDHEN, CDR2 SYDVKM, per germline. CDR3 length: 10 amino acids. CDR3 DNA: TGTGCCAGCCTCGATGAAAAACTGTTTTTT. Residues: CASLDEKLFF.

The chain links TRBV19 to TRBJ1-2, with D maybe TRBD1 (6 bases). The V gene lost 5 bases and the J gene lost 8 bases, with 21 bases spanning the gap. The CDR3 sequence is 15 residues long. Per the germline V gene, CDR1 is LNHDA and CDR2 is SQIVND (reference sequence). CDR3 sequence: CASSGHGQPTRGYTF. The DNA of the CDR3 is TGTGCCAGTAGTGGCCATGGACAGCCTACCAGGGGCTACACCTTC.

This clone was recorded once. The chain recombines TRBV27 with TRBJ2-3; 12 bases map to TRBD2. This CDR3 spans 16 amino acids. Trimming removed 3 bases from V and 5 bases from J; junction bases left unmatched: 6. Germline V gene data show CDR1 as MNHEY and CDR2 as SMNVEV (reference sequence). The CDR3 nucleotides read TGTGCCAGCAGTTTCCGACTAGCGGGGGCTGGAGATACGCAGTATTTT. It codes for CASSFRLAGAGDTQYF.

V usage is TRBV30 and J usage is TRBJ1-6; D is ambiguous. V dropped 2 bases and J dropped 11 bases, with 10 bases sitting between them. Looked up from germline, CDR1 is GTSNPN and CDR2 is SVGIG (reference sequence). The CDR3 sequence is 12 residues long. CDR3 loop: CAWSSARAPLHF. The CDR3 region has the DNA TGTGCCTGGAGTTCCGCGAGGGCACCCCTCCACTTT.

The V call is TRBV11-3, the J call TRBJ2-7, with D possibly TRBD1 on 6 matching bases. The V end was cut by 0 bases, the J end by 6 bases, with 9 bases between. The germline CDR1 and CDR2 sequences are SGHNT and YENEEA. The CDR3 totals 13 residues. The CDR3 DNA is TGTGCCAGCAGCTTAGACAGGGGTCGCGAGCAGTACTTC. Its translation is CASSLDRGREQYF.

The chain employs TRBV7-2 and TRBJ2-1, with D possibly being TRBD1 or TRBD2 (6 bases each). The V gene lost 0 bases and the J gene lost 10 bases, with 13 bases spanning the gap. CDR1 and CDR2 (germline): SGHTA, FQGNSA. The CDR3 is made up of 14 amino acids. The CDR3 sequence: CASSLATGTWEQFF. CDR3 nucleotide sequence: TGTGCCAGCAGCTTAGCCACAGGGACTTGGGAGCAGTTCTTC. The full variable domain, in which reference TRBV7-2 and TRBJ2-1 provide the parts outside the CDR3, is GAGVSQSPSNKVTEKGKDVELRCDPISGHTALYWYRQSLGQGLEFLIYFQGNSAPDKSGLPSDRFSAERTGGSVSTLTIQRTQQEDSAVYLCASSLATGTWEQFFGPGTRLTVL.

V and J are TRBV5-5 and TRBJ2-5; D possibly corresponds to TRBD1 (6 bases). The CDR3 has 15 amino acids. The V end was cut by 5 bases, the J end by 3 bases, with 17 bases between. Germline CDR1 is SGHKS and CDR2 is YYEKEE (reference sequence). CDR3 sequence reads: CASSRWTESEETQYF. The CDR3, as DNA: TGTGCCAGCAGTCGCTGGACAGAATCGGAAGAGACCCAGTACTTC.

The CDR3 DNA reads as TGTGCCAGCAGTCTATCCGAGATCCACGAGCAGTACTTC. Amino acid sequence: CASSLSEIHEQYF. V is TRBV28 and J is TRBJ2-7; no reliable D call. The V and J ends lost 5 bases and 5 bases respectively, with 13 bases between them. CDR1 is MDHEN, CDR2 SYDVKM, per germline. The CDR3 runs to 13 residues.

The chain recombines TRBV6-6 with TRBJ2-7; 7 bases match TRBD1. The CDR3 is 15 residues long. The junction had 11 bases not matched to a gene; V was cut back by 8 bases and J by 1 base. From germline, CDR1 is MNHNY and CDR2 SVGAGI (reference sequence). The CDR3 nucleotides read TGTGCCAGCGGATCATCCGGGACAGAGTCCTACGAGCAGTACTTC. This sequence encodes CASGSSGTESYEQYF.

This chain uses TRBV4-1 with TRBJ2-7; D remains unclear. V lost 0 bases and J 4 bases, leaving 13 bases between the germline ends. This CDR3 spans 15 amino acids. CDR1 and CDR2 (germline): MGHRA, YSYEKL. The CDR3 DNA reads as TGCGCCAGCAGCCAAGATGGCAGCGAGAGGTACGAGCAGTACTTC. Translating it yields CASSQDGSERYEQYF.

The J gene is TRBJ1-2, the V gene TRBV6-1, with TRBD1 identical over 8 bases. The ends lost 3 bases at V and 3 bases at J; junction bases unmatched: 0. This CDR3 has 13 amino acids. Per germline, CDR1 MNHNS and CDR2 SASEGT. Here the CDR3 reads CASSETGDYGYTF. CDR3 coding DNA: TGTGCCAGCAGTGAGACAGGGGACTATGGCTACACCTTC.

The J gene is TRBJ1-5, the V gene TRBV6-1, with 10 bases identical to TRBD1. The ends lost 1 base at V and 11 bases at J; junction bases unmatched: 8. Germline CDR1 reads MNHNS; CDR2 reads SASEGT. This CDR3 contains 15 residues. DNA of the CDR3: TGTGCCAGCAGTGAAGTCCTTGGGACAGGGGAAGCCCAGCATTTT. Encoded protein: CASSEVLGTGEAQHF.

The V gene is TRBV27, the J gene TRBJ1-2, with D perhaps matching TRBD1 (6 bases). Germline values: CDR1 MNHEY, CDR2 SMNVEV (reference sequence). The CDR3 has 14 amino acids. V lost 5 bases and J 2 bases, leaving 12 bases between the germline ends. CDR3 protein: CASSADSLNYGYTF. CDR3 sequence (DNA): TGTGCCAGCAGTGCGGACAGCCTAAACTATGGCTACACCTTC.

The rearrangement uses TRBV5-4 and TRBJ2-7; D is unresolved. Germline CDR1 is SGHNT and CDR2 is YYREEE (reference sequence). V shed 0 bases and J shed 0 bases, with 10 bases lying between them. The CDR3 has 15 amino acids. CDR3 residues: CASSLGAVSSYEQYF. CDR3 sequence (DNA): TGTGCCAGCAGCTTGGGGGCTGTTAGCTCCTACGAGCAGTACTTC.